One sample yielded the 3 T cell receptor beta chains listed below, sequenced in a study of Ad26.COV2.S vaccination and SARS-CoV-2 variants (dated by TCRdb to 2020 to 2023). Library preparation used the immunoSEQ multiplex PCR assay. Drawn from immuneACCESS, this table holds only the in-frame rearrangements with V and J called that TCRdb kept. Clones are partly lost; checked studies trace under half to an unresolved V gene and leave the rest unexplained. The sample includes more than 120,000 clones, with more than 80% observed a single time. Jointly, the top ten make up approximately 5% of the sample. The meaning of the sample's time point label: individuals recovered from natural SARS-CoV-2 infection. The sample here was peripheral blood, taken after recovery from COVID-19. Receptors were obtained from a human donor who had recovered from COVID-19.

The chain couples TRBV19 to TRBJ2-1, with D uncertain. Germline V gives CDR1 LNHDA, CDR2 SQIVND (reference sequence). Trimming stripped 5 bases from V and 2 bases from J, with 10 bases between. The CDR3 is 14 residues long. The DNA for the CDR3 is TGTGCCAGTAGTGTCGTCGGACCCTACAATGAGCAGTTCTTC. Residues: CASSVVGPYNEQFF.

The CDR3 sequence is CATSPGTVVGEQYF. Here the CDR3 DNA reads TGTGCCACCTCGCCCGGGACAGTAGTAGGCGAGCAGTACTTC. This sequence joins TRBV19 and TRBJ2-7; TRBD1 agrees at 7 bases. The V and J ends lost 10 bases and 6 bases, in that order; junction bases with no gene match: 15. Per the germline V gene, CDR1 is LNHDA and CDR2 is SQIVND (reference sequence). This CDR3 comprises 14 residues.

The rearrangement links TRBV15 to TRBJ2-3; the D call may be TRBD1 or TRBD2 (6 bases each). From germline, CDR1 is LNHNV and CDR2 YYDKDF (reference sequence). V lost 11 bases and J lost 4, with 22 bases in between. The length of the CDR3 is 15 residues. CDR3 nucleotides: TGTGCCGCATCTAAAGGGGGGATAGTGGCAGATACGCAGTATTTT. It is translated as CAASKGGIVADTQYF.